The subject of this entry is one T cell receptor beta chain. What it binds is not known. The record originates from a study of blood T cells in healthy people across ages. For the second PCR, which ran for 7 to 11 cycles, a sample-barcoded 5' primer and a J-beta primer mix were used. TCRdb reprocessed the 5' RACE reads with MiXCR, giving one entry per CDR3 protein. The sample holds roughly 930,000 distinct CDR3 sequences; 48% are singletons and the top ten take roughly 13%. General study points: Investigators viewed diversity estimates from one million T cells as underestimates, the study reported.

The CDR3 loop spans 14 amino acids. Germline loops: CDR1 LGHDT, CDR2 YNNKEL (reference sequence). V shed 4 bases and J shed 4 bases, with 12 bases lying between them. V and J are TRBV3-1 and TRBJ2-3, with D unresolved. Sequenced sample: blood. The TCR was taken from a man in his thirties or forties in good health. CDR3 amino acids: CASSLRTGPDTQYF. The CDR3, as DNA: TGTGCCAGCAGCCTTAGGACCGGACCAGATACGCAGTATTTT.